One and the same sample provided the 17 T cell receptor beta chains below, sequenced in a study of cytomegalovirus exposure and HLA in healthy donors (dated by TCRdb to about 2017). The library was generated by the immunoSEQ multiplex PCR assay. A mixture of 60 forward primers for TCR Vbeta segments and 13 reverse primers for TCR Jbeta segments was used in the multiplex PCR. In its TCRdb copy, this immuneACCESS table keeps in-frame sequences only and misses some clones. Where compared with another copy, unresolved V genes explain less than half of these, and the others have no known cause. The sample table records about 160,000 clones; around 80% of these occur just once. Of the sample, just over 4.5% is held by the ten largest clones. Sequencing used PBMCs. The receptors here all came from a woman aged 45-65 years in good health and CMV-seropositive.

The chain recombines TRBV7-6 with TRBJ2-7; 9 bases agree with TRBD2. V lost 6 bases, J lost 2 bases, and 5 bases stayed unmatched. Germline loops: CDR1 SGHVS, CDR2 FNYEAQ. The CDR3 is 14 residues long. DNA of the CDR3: TGTGCCAGCAGTATCACTAGCGGGCCCTACGAGCAGTACTTC. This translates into CASSITSGPYEQYF.

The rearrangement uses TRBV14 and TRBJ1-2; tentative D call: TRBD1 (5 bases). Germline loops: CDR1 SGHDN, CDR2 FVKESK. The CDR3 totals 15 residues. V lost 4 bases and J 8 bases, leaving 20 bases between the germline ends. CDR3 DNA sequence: TGTGCCAGCAGCCTAAGTTATCCGGGGGTAGGCGGCTACACCTTC. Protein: CASSLSYPGVGGYTF.

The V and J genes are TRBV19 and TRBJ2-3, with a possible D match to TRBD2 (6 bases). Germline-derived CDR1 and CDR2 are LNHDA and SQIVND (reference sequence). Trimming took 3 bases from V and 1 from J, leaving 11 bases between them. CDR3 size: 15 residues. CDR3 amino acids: CASSIPGAGTDTQYF. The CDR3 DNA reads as TGTGCCAGTAGTATTCCGGGAGCGGGCACAGATACGCAGTATTTT.

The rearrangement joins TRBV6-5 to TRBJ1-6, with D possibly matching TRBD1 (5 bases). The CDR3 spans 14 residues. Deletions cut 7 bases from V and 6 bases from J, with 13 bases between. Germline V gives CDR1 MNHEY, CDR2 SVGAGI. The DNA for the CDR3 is TGTGCCAGCAACGGGGCAGCGGGTAATTCACCCCTCCACTTT. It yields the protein CASNGAAGNSPLHF.

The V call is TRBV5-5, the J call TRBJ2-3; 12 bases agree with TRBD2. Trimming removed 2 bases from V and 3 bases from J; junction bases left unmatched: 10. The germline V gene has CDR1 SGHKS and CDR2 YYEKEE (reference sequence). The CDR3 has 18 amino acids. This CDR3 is CASSFPTTSGSRTDTQYF. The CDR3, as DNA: TGTGCCAGCAGCTTCCCAACGACTAGCGGGAGTAGGACAGATACGCAGTATTTT.

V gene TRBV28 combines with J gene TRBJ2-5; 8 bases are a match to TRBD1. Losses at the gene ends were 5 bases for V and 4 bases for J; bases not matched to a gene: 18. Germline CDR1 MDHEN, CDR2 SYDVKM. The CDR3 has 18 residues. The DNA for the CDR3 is TGTGCCAGCAGTCCCTCGTTTGAGGACAGGGCATTTGGAGAGACCCAGTACTTC. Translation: CASSPSFEDRAFGETQYF.

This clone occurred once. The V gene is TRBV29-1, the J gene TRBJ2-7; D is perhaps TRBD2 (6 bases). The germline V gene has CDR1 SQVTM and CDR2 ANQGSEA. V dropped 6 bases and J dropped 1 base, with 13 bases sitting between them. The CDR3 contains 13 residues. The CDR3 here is CSVRGGKSYEQYF. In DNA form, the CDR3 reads TGCAGCGTCAGAGGCGGGAAGTCCTACGAGCAGTACTTC.

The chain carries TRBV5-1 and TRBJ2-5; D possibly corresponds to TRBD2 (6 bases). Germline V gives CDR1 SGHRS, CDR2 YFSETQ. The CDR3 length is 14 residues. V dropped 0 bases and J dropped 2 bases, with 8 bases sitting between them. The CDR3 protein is CASSLAGLQETQYF. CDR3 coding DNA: TGCGCCAGCAGCTTGGCGGGACTTCAAGAGACCCAGTACTTC. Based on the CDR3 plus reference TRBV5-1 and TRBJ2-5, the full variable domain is KAGVTQTPRYLIKTRGQQVTLSCSPISGHRSVSWYQQTPGQGLQFLFEYFSETQRNKGNFPGRFSGRQFSNSRSEMNVSTLELGDSALYLCASSLAGLQETQYFGPGTRLLVL.

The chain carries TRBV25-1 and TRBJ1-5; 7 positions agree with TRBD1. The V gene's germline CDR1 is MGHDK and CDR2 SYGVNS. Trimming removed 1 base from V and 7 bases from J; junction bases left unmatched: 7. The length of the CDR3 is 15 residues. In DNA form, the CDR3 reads TGTGCCAGCAGTGAATCAGGGACAGCCTCCCAGCCCCAGCATTTT. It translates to CASSESGTASQPQHF. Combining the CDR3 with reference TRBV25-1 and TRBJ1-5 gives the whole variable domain EADIYQTPRYLVIGTGKKITLECSQTMGHDKMYWYQQDPGMELHLIHYSYGVNSTEKGDLSSESTVSRIRTEHFPLTLESARPSHTSQYLCASSESGTASQPQHFGDGTRLSIL.

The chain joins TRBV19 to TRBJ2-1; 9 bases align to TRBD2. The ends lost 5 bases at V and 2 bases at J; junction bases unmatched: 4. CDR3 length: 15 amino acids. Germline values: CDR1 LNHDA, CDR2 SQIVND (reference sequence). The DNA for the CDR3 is TGTGCCAGTAGTGTATCTAGCGGGACCTACAATGAGCAGTTCTTC. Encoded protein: CASSVSSGTYNEQFF. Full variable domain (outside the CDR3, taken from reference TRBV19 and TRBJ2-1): DGGITQSPKYLFRKEGQNVTLSCEQNLNHDAMYWYRQDPGQGLRLIYYSQIVNDFQKGDIAEGYSVSREKKESFPLTVTSAQKNPTAFYLCASSVSSGTYNEQFFGPGTRLTVL.

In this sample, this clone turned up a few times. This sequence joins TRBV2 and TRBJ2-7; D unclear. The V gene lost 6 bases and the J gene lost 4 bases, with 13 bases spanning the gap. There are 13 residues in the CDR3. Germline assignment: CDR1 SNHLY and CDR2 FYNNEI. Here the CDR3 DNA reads TGTGCCAGCAGACCACATACCAATTACGAGCAGTACTTC. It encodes CASRPHTNYEQYF.

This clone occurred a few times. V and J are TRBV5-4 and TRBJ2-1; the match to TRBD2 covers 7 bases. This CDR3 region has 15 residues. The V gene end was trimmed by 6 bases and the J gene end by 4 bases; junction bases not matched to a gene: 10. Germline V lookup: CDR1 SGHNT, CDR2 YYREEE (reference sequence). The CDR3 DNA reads TGTGCCAGCACCCTAGGTCAGCGGGGTTACAATGAGCAGTTCTTC. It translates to CASTLGQRGYNEQFF.

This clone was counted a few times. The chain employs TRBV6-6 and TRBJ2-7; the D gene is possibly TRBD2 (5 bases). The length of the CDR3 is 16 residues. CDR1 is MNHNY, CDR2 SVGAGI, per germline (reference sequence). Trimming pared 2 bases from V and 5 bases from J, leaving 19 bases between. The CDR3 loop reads CASSYNPARVGNEQYF. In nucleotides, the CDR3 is TGTGCCAGCAGTTACAATCCGGCAAGGGTCGGGAACGAGCAGTACTTC.

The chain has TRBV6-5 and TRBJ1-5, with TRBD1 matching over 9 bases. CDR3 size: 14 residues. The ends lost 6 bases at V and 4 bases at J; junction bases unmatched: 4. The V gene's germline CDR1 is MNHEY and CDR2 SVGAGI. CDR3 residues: CASRRTGENQPQHF. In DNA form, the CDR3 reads TGTGCCAGCAGGCGGACAGGGGAGAATCAGCCCCAGCATTTT.

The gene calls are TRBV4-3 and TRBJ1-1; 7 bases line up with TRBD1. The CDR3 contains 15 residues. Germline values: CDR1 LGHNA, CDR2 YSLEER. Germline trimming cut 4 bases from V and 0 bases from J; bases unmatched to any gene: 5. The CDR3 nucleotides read TGCGCCAGCAGCCGGACAGGTGGTCTGAACACTGAAGCTTTCTTT. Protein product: CASSRTGGLNTEAFF.

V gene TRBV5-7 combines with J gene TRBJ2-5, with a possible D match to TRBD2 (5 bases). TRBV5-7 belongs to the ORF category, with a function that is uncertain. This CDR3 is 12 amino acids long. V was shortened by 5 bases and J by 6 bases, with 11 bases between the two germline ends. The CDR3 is CASRHAGKTQYF. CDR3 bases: TGTGCCAGCAGACACGCCGGGAAGACCCAGTACTTC.

Here the CDR3 reads CASRREPSYNEQFF. CDR3 DNA sequence: TGTGCCAGCAGGCGGGAACCATCATACAATGAGCAGTTCTTC. The V and J genes are TRBV7-2 and TRBJ2-1, with D perhaps matching TRBD2 (6 bases). The V gene lost 6 bases and the J gene lost 4 bases, with 13 bases spanning the gap. This CDR3 spans 14 amino acids. Germline CDR1 and CDR2: SGHTA and FQGNSA.